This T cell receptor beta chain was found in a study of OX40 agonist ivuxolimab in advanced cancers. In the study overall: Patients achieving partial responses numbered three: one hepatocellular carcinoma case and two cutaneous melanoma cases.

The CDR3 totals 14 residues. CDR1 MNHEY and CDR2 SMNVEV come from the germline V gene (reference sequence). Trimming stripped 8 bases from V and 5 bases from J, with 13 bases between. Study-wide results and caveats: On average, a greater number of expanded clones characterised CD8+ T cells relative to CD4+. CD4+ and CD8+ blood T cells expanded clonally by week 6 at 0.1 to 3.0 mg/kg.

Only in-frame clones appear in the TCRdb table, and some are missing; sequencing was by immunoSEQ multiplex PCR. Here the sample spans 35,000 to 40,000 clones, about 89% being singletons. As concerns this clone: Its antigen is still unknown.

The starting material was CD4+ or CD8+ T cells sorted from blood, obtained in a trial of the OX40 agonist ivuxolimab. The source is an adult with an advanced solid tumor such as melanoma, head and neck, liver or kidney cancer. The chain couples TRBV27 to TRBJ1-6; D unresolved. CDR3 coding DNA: TGTGCCAGCCTCTCGTTGGGAAATAATTCACCCCTCCACTTT. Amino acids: CASLSLGNNSPLHF.